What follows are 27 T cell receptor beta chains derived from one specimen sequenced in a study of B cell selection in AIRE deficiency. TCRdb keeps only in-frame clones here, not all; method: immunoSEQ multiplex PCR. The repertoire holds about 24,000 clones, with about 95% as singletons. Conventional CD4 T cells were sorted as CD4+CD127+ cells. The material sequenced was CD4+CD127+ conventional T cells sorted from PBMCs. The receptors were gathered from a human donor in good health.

In DNA form, the CDR3 reads TGTGCCAGCAGCACCACTAGCGGGGGGGCCAATGAGCAGTTCTTC. It translates to CASSTTSGGANEQFF. The chain carries TRBV9 and TRBJ2-1, with 13 positions matching TRBD2. V gave up 4 bases and J gave up 6 bases; unmatched junction bases: 4. Germline CDR1 reads SGDLS; CDR2 reads YYNGEE. There are 15 residues in the CDR3.

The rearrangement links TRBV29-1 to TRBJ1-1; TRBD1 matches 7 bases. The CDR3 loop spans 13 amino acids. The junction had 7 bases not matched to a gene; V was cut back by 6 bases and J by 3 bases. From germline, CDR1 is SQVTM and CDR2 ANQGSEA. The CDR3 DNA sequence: TGCAGCGTGGTAGACAGGGCGGACACTGAAGCTTTCTTT. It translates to CSVVDRADTEAFF. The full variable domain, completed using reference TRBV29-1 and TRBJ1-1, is SAVISQKPSRDICQRGTSLTIQCQVDSQVTMMFWYRQQPGQSLTLIATANQGSEATYESGFVIDKFPISRPNLTFSTLTVSNMSPEDSSIYLCSVVDRADTEAFFGQGTRLTVV.

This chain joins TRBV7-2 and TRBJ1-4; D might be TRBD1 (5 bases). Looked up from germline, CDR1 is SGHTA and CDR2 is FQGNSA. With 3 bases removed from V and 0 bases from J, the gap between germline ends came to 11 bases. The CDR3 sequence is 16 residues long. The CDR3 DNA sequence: TGTGCCAGCAGCTTTAGGGGAGCCTCAACTAATGAAAAACTGTTTTTT. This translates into CASSFRGASTNEKLFF.

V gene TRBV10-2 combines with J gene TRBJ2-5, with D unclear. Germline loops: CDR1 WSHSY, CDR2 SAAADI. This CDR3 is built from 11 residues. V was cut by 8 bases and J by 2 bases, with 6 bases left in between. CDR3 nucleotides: TGCGCCAGCTCTGCACAAGAGACCCAGTACTTC. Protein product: CASSAQETQYF.

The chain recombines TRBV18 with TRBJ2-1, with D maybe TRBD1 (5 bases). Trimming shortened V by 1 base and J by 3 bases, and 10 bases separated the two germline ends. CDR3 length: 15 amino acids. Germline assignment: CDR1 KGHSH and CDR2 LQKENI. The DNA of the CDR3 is TGTGCCAGCTCACCACAGGGGCTCCTCTACAATGAGCAGTTCTTC. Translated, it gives CASSPQGLLYNEQFF.

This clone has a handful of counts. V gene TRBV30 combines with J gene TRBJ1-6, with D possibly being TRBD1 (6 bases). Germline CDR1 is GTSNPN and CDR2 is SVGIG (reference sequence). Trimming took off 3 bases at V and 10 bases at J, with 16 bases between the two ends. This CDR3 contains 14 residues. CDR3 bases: TGTGCCTGGAGGGATCTTGGGCAGGGGTCACCCCTCCACTTT. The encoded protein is CAWRDLGQGSPLHF.

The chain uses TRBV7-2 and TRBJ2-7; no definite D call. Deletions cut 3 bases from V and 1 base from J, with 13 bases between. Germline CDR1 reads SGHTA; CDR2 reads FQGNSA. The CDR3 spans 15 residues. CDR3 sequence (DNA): TGTGCCAGCAGCTTTAAGGCAGCGACTTCCTACGAGCAGTACTTC. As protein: CASSFKAATSYEQYF.

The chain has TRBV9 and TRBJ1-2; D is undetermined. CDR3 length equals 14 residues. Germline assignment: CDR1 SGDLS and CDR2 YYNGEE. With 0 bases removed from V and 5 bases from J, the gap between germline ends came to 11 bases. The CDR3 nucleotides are TGTGCCAGCAGCGTAGGCGGCAGAGTTTATGGCTACACCTTC. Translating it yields CASSVGGRVYGYTF.

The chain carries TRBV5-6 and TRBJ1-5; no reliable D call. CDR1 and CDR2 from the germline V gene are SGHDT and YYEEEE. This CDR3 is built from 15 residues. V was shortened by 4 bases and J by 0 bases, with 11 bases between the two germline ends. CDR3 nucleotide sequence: TGTGCCAGCAGCGCAGGACTTGATAGCAATCAGCCCCAGCATTTT. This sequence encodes CASSAGLDSNQPQHF.

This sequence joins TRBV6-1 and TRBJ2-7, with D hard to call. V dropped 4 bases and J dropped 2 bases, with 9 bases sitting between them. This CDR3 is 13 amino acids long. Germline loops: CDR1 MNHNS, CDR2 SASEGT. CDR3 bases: TGTGCCAGCAGTGCAGAAAGGGCCTACGAGCAGTACTTC. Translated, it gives CASSAERAYEQYF.

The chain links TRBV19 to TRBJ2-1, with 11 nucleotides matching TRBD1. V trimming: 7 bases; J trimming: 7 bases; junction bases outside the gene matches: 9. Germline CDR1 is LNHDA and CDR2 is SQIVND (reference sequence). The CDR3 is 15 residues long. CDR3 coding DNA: TGTGCCAGTAACATGAGGACAGGGGGCCGGAATGAGCAGTTCTTC. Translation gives CASNMRTGGRNEQFF.

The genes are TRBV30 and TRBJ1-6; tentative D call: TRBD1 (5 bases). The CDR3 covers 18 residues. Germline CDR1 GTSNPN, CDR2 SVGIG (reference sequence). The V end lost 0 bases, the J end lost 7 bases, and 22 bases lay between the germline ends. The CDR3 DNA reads TGTGCCTGGAGTGTACCCCAGGGTCCCGGGGCGGGCAATTCACCCCTCCACTTT. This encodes CAWSVPQGPGAGNSPLHF.

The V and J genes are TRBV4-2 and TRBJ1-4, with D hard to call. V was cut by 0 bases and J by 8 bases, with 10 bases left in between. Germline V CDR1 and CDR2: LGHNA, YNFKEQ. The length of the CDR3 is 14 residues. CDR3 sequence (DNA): TGTGCCAGCAGCCAAGAGCTCCAGGAGGAAAAACTGTTTTTT. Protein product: CASSQELQEEKLFF.

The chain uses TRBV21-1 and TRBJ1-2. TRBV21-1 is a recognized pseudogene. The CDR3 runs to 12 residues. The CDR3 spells CASSKDRGGYTF. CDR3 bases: TGTGCCAGCAGCAAAGACCGAGGGGGCTACACCTTC.

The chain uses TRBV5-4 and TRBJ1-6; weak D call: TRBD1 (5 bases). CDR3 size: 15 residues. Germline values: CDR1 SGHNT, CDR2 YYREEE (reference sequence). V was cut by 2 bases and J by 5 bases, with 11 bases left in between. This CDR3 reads CASSFGGGNNSPLHF. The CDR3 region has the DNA TGTGCCAGCAGCTTCGGGGGGGGGAATAATTCACCCCTCCACTTT.

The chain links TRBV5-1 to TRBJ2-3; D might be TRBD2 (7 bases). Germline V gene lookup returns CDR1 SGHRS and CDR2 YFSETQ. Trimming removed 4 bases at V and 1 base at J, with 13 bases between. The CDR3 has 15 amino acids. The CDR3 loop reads CASSRGALGTDTQYF. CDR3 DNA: TGCGCCAGCAGCCGGGGGGCGTTGGGCACAGATACGCAGTATTTT.

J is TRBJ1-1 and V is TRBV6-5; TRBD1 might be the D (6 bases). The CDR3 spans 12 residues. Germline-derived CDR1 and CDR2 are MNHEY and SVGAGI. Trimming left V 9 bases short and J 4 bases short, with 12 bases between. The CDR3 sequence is CARLTGSTEAFF. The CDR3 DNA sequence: TGTGCCAGGCTCACAGGGAGCACTGAAGCTTTCTTT.

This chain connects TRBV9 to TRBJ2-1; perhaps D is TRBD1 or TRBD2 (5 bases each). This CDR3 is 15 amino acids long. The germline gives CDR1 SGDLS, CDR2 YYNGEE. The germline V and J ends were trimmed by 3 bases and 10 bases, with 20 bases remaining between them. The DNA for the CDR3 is TGTGCCAGCAGCGCATTACAGGTTACTACGGGAGAGCAGTTCTTC. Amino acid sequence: CASSALQVTTGEQFF. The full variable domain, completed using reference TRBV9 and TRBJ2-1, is DSGVTQTPKHLITATGQRVTLRCSPRSGDLSVYWYQQSLDQGLQFLIQYYNGEERAKGNILERFSAQQFPDLHSELNLSSLELGDSALYFCASSALQVTTGEQFFGPGTRLTVL.

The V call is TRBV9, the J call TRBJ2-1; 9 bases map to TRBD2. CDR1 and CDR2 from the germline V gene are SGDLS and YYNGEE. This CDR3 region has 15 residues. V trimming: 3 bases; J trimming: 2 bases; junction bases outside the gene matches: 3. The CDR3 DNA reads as TGTGCCAGCAGCGCGACTAGCGGAACCTACAATGAGCAGTTCTTC. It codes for CASSATSGTYNEQFF.

This CDR3 is CASSGRVPGEAFF. The CDR3 DNA reads TGTGCCAGCAGCGGCCGGGTTCCGGGTGAAGCTTTCTTT. This chain connects TRBV7-2 to TRBJ1-1; D not resolved. The germline V gene encodes CDR1 SGHTA and CDR2 FQGNSA. V was trimmed by 5 bases and J by 7 bases, leaving 14 bases between them. The CDR3 covers 13 residues.

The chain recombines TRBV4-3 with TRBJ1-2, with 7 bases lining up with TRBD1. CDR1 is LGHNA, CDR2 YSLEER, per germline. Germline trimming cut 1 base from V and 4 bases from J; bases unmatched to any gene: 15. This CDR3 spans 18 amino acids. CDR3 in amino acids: CASSQAGTDNPLFYGYTF. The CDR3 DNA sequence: TGCGCCAGCAGCCAAGCAGGGACAGACAACCCATTATTCTATGGCTACACCTTC.

The CDR3 nucleotides read TGTGCCAGCACCCTGGGCCGCGACCAAGAGACCCAGTACTTC. Its translation: CASTLGRDQETQYF. J is TRBJ2-5 and V is TRBV12-1; the table's D gene call, TRBD1, was not cross checked with the DNA. TRBV12-1 is a pseudogene. CDR3 length: 14 amino acids.

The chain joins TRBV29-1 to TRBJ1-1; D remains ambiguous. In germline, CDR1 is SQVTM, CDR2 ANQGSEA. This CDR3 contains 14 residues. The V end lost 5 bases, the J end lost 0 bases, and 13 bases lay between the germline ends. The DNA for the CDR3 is TGCAGCGTTTCGTATCGGAGAATGAACACTGAAGCTTTCTTT. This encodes CSVSYRRMNTEAFF. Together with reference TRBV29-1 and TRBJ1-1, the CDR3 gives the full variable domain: SAVISQKPSRDICQRGTSLTIQCQVDSQVTMMFWYRQQPGQSLTLIATANQGSEATYESGFVIDKFPISRPNLTFSTLTVSNMSPEDSSIYLCSVSYRRMNTEAFFGQGTRLTVV.

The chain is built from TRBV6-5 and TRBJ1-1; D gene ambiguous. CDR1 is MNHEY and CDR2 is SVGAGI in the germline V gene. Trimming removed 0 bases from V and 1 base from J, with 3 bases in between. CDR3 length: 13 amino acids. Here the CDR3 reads CASSYSENTEAFF. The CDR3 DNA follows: TGTGCCAGCAGTTACTCGGAGAACACTGAAGCTTTCTTT.

In nucleotides, the CDR3 is TGTGCCAGCAGAGGCCAAGAGACCCAGTACTTC. Residues: CASRGQETQYF. The chain carries TRBV27 and TRBJ2-5; D uncertain. Trimming shortened V by 6 bases and J by 1 base, and 3 bases separated the two germline ends. This CDR3 spans 11 amino acids. Germline values: CDR1 MNHEY, CDR2 SMNVEV (reference sequence).

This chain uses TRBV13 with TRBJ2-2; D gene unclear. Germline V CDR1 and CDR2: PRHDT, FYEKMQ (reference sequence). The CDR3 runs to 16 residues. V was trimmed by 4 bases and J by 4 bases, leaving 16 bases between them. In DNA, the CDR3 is TGTGCCAGCAGCTCCACGACGGCCCTCTCCACCGGGGAGCTGTTTTTT. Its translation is CASSSTTALSTGELFF.

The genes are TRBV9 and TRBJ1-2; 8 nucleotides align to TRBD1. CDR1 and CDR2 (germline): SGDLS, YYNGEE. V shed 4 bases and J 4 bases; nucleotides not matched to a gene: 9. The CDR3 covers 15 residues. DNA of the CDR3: TGTGCCAGCAGCCTCATGACAGGGGCGTCCTATGGCTACACCTTC. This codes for CASSLMTGASYGYTF.